The 17 T cell receptor beta chains presented below share a single source sample, sequenced in a study of shared clonotypes between healthy human individuals. Only in-frame clones appear in the TCRdb table, and some are missing; sequencing was by immunoSEQ multiplex PCR. The sample records around 2,100,000 clones, over 85% being singletons. CD8 cells regarded as naive lacked CD45RO, were positively chosen for CCR7, and omitted terminally differentiated effector memory CD45RA+ cells. Sequencing was done on a sample of naive CD8+ T cells sorted from blood. These receptors originate from a young man in good health.

Regarding this clone: Distinct nucleotide sequences in the sample also encode this CDR3. This rearrangement joins TRBV9 to TRBJ2-7; D perhaps matches TRBD1 (5 bases). V lost 3 bases to trimming and J lost 3 bases, with 10 bases between them. Germline V gives CDR1 SGDLS, CDR2 YYNGEE. The CDR3 is 13 residues long. DNA for the CDR3: TGTGCCAGCAGCGAGGGGTTATTCTACGAGCAGTACTTC. Translated, it gives CASSEGLFYEQYF.

This chain joins TRBV4-1 and TRBJ2-7; D not certain. This CDR3 region has 14 residues. With 1 base removed from V and 3 bases from J, the gap between germline ends came to 10 bases. Germline V gene lookup returns CDR1 MGHRA and CDR2 YSYEKL. CDR3 sequence (DNA): TGCGCCAGCAGCCAAGTTAATGGCTACTACGAGCAGTACTTC. It codes for CASSQVNGYYEQYF.

The gene calls are TRBV6-4 and TRBJ2-3; D is unresolved. V was trimmed by 0 bases and J by 6 bases, leaving 25 bases between them. Per the germline V gene, CDR1 is MRHNA and CDR2 is SNTAGT. This CDR3 contains 19 residues. CDR3 nucleotides: TGTGCCAGCAGTGACTCCGATAACTCCGGGCTGTTCGGCATCGATACGCAGTATTTT. Its protein product is CASSDSDNSGLFGIDTQYF.

This chain connects TRBV19 to TRBJ2-2; 8 bases line up with TRBD1. CDR3 size: 15 residues. Germline V gene sequence: CDR1 LNHDA, CDR2 SQIVND (reference sequence). V shed 5 bases, J shed 2 bases, and the junction held 4 bases outside the gene matches. CDR3 DNA sequence: TGTGCCAGTAGTGAGGACAGGGCCAACACCGGGGAGCTGTTTTTT. Translation gives CASSEDRANTGELFF.

Regarding this clone: The junction does not match germline at one end; this may be a read error. The chain couples TRBV7-7 to TRBJ2-7; 10 bases map to TRBD1. Germline-derived CDR1 and CDR2 are SSHAT and FNYEAQ (reference sequence). The CDR3 loop spans 14 amino acids. The CDR3 DNA is TGTGCTAGCAGCTTAACCGGGACAGGGGCCGAGCAGTACTTC. Translation: CASSLTGTGAEQYF.

V is TRBV14 and J is TRBJ2-7; D perhaps matches TRBD2 (6 bases). This CDR3 has 18 residues. Germline V gene data show CDR1 as SGHDN and CDR2 as FVKESK. V was cut by 0 bases and J by 5 bases, with 23 bases left in between. The CDR3 region is CASSQEDRGVGEENEQYF. The DNA of the CDR3 is TGTGCCAGCAGCCAAGAAGACCGAGGGGTAGGGGAGGAGAACGAGCAGTACTTC. The full variable domain, rest sourced from reference TRBV14 and TRBJ2-7, is EAGVTQFPSHSVIEKGQTVTLRCDPISGHDNLYWYRRVMGKEIKFLLHFVKESKQDESGMPNNRFLAERTGGTYSTLKVQPAELEDSGVYFCASSQEDRGVGEENEQYFGPGTRLTVT.

The CDR3 protein is CASSLDGSGTDTQYF. The CDR3 bases are TGTGCCAGCAGCTTAGACGGGAGTGGGACAGATACGCAGTATTTT. The rearrangement joins TRBV13 to TRBJ2-3; D may be TRBD2 (6 bases). CDR1 and CDR2 (germline): PRHDT, FYEKMQ (reference sequence). Trimming took 1 base from V and 3 from J, leaving 11 bases between them. This CDR3 is built from 15 residues.

The CDR3 bases are TGCGCCAGCAGCCAGGTTCGGGATACCGGGGAGCTGTTTTTT. It codes for CASSQVRDTGELFF. This chain joins TRBV4-1 and TRBJ2-2; D might be TRBD2 (5 bases). Germline assignment: CDR1 MGHRA and CDR2 YSYEKL. The V end lost 3 bases, the J end lost 5 bases, and 10 bases lay between the germline ends. The CDR3 extends over 14 amino acids.

V gene TRBV27 combines with J gene TRBJ2-5; TRBD1 matches 7 bases. Trimming took 7 bases from V and 3 from J; bases not matched to a gene: 5. This CDR3 has 13 residues. Germline V gives CDR1 MNHEY, CDR2 SMNVEV (reference sequence). The CDR3 sequence is CASTGQWEETQYF. In DNA, the CDR3 is TGTGCCAGCACGGGACAGTGGGAAGAGACCCAGTACTTC.

About this clone itself: Other DNA variants within this sample encode the same CDR3. The chain couples TRBV7-9 to TRBJ1-1; D uncertain. With 1 base removed from V and 9 bases from J, the gap between germline ends came to 0 bases. The germline CDR1 and CDR2 sequences are SEHNR and FQNEAQ (reference sequence). CDR3 length: 9 amino acids. The CDR3 DNA reads TGTGCCAGCAGCTTAGAAGCTTTCTTT. Translated: CASSLEAFF.

The chain has TRBV4-1 and TRBJ1-5; TRBD1 is a possible D gene (5 bases). Trimming removed 0 bases from V and 7 bases from J, with 13 bases in between. The CDR3 is 15 residues long. Looked up from germline, CDR1 is MGHRA and CDR2 is YSYEKL. As DNA, the CDR3 is TGCGCCAGCAGCCAAGATTCCAGGGTTGTACAGCCCCAGCATTTT. Protein sequence: CASSQDSRVVQPQHF.

This chain connects TRBV7-6 to TRBJ2-7; D might be TRBD1 (6 bases). Trimming stripped 2 bases from V and 0 bases from J, with 8 bases between. There are 14 residues in the CDR3. The germline V gene has CDR1 SGHVS and CDR2 FNYEAQ. This CDR3 reads CASSLLQGSYEQYF. CDR3 bases: TGTGCCAGCAGCTTACTACAGGGCTCCTACGAGCAGTACTTC.

The chain employs TRBV30 and TRBJ1-5; possibly TRBD1 for D (5 bases). V lost 2 bases and J lost 6, with 14 bases in between. CDR1 is GTSNPN, CDR2 SVGIG, per germline (reference sequence). The CDR3 consists of 14 residues. CDR3 protein: CAWSLGGGSQPQHF. The CDR3, as DNA: TGTGCCTGGAGTTTAGGTGGGGGAAGTCAGCCCCAGCATTTT.

The rearrangement links TRBV19 to TRBJ2-1; TRBD1 is a possible D gene (6 bases). Trimming cost V 2 bases and J 10 bases, with 12 bases left between them. CDR1 and CDR2 (germline): LNHDA, SQIVND (reference sequence). This CDR3 comprises 13 residues. DNA of the CDR3: TGTGCCAGTAGTATACAGGGGCCAGGGGAGCAGTTCTTC. This encodes CASSIQGPGEQFF.

The rearrangement uses TRBV9 and TRBJ2-1; D unresolved. This CDR3 is 13 amino acids long. In germline, CDR1 is SGDLS, CDR2 YYNGEE. The germline V and J ends were trimmed by 2 bases and 6 bases, with 9 bases remaining between them. The CDR3 DNA reads as TGTGCCAGCAGCGTCGTGGCGGTCAATGAGCAGTTCTTC. Residues: CASSVVAVNEQFF.

This chain connects TRBV16 to TRBJ2-7; TRBD1 might be the D (5 bases). Germline CDR1 KGHSY, CDR2 FQNENV. Trimming took 6 bases from V and 2 from J, leaving 11 bases between them. The CDR3 totals 13 residues. CDR3 in amino acids: CASRQAMAYEQYF. The CDR3 coding sequence is TGTGCCAGCAGACAGGCGATGGCCTACGAGCAGTACTTC.

The genes are TRBV30 and TRBJ1-1; 10 nucleotides agree with TRBD1. From germline, CDR1 is GTSNPN and CDR2 SVGIG (reference sequence). Losses at the gene ends were 5 bases for V and 5 bases for J; bases not matched to a gene: 8. The CDR3 has 14 residues. The CDR3 sequence: CAWQGGQGKTEAFF. Written as DNA, the CDR3 is TGTGCCTGGCAGGGGGGACAGGGGAAGACTGAAGCTTTCTTT.